Below are 7 T cell receptor beta chains sequenced from a single sample in a study of blood T cell repertoires in COVID-19 (dated by TCRdb to 2020 to 2022). Libraries were prepared through the immunoSEQ multiplex PCR assay. This is the immuneACCESS table as TCRdb keeps it, with only in-frame sequences that have V and J called. A part of the clones is gone; compared with another copy, unresolved V genes explain less than half, and the rest is unexplained. For this sample the table gives approximately 77,000 clones, of which roughly 89% were detected only once. Jointly, the top ten make up 4.6% of the sample. Source material: peripheral blood. The source is a man aged 45-60 years with active COVID-19.

The CDR3 coding sequence is TGTGCCAGCAGTGAACTAGGCGGGGCTGAAGCTTTCTTT. The encoded protein is CASSELGGAEAFF. The rearrangement links TRBV2 to TRBJ1-1; D gene unclear. The CDR3 has 13 amino acids. Trimming took off 2 bases at V and 6 bases at J, with 10 bases between the two ends. Germline CDR1 and CDR2: SNHLY and FYNNEI.

The CDR3 sequence: CAISDLGRDTGELFF. The CDR3 region has the DNA TGTGCCATCAGTGATCTCGGGAGAGACACCGGGGAGCTGTTTTTT. The rearrangement uses TRBV10-3 and TRBJ2-2; possibly TRBD2 for D (6 bases). This CDR3 is 15 amino acids long. The germline V gene encodes CDR1 ENHRY and CDR2 SYGVKD. The V end was cut by 3 bases, the J end by 3 bases, with 11 bases between.

This clone was counted a single time. The gene calls are TRBV28 and TRBJ1-5; 8 bases map to TRBD1. The length of the CDR3 is 13 residues. Germline V gives CDR1 MDHEN, CDR2 SYDVKM. Trimming removed 6 bases from V and 6 bases from J; junction bases left unmatched: 4. For the CDR3, the DNA is TGTGCCAGCAGGACAGGGGAAGGTCAGCCCCAGCATTTT. Protein sequence: CASRTGEGQPQHF. Drawing the rest from reference TRBV28 and TRBJ1-5, the complete variable domain is DVKVTQSSRYLVKRTGEKVFLECVQDMDHENMFWYRQDPGLGLRLIYFSYDVKMKEKGDIPEGYSVSREKKERFSLILESASTNQTSMYLCASRTGEGQPQHFGDGTRLSIL.

The rearrangement uses TRBV5-1 and TRBJ1-6, with a weak D call TRBD1 (6 bases). Deletions cut 4 bases from V and 5 bases from J, with 16 bases between. CDR3 size: 16 residues. Germline V gene lookup returns CDR1 SGHRS and CDR2 YFSETQ. CDR3 bases: TGCGCCAGCAGCGTCCACCGGACAGAAAATAATTCACCCCTCCACTTT. Its translation: CASSVHRTENNSPLHF.

CDR3 in amino acids: CASSQASLGDTQYF. DNA for the CDR3: TGCGCCAGCAGCCAAGCATCCCTCGGGGATACGCAGTATTTT. The chain couples TRBV4-3 to TRBJ2-3; the D is unclear. Between the trimmed V and J ends, which lost 1 base and 6 bases, there was a span of 11 bases. CDR1 LGHNA and CDR2 YSLEER come from the germline V gene. There are 14 residues in the CDR3.

CDR3 in amino acids: CAWTSRAGGAERYNYGYTF. CDR3 nucleotides: TGTGCCTGGACCAGCAGGGCAGGGGGCGCGGAACGTTATAACTATGGCTACACCTTC. J is TRBJ1-2 and V is TRBV30; the match to TRBD1 covers 8 bases. In germline, CDR1 is GTSNPN, CDR2 SVGIG (reference sequence). The CDR3 is made up of 19 amino acids. Trimming at V came to 4 bases and at J to 1 base, leaving 20 bases not matched to a gene.

V and J are TRBV9 and TRBJ2-2, with D unclear. This CDR3 comprises 14 residues. CDR1 is SGDLS, CDR2 YYNGEE, per germline. V was cut by 0 bases and J by 1 base, with 4 bases left in between. The CDR3 DNA reads TGTGCCAGCAGCGTAGTTATGAACACCGGGGAGCTGTTTTTT. Translation gives CASSVVMNTGELFF.